This record concerns one T cell receptor beta chain sequence. After removal of 4 bases from V and 4 bases from J, the junction contained 16 bases not matched to a gene. This CDR3 is built from 18 residues. The germline gives CDR1 MDHEN, CDR2 SYDVKM. This sample was included in a study of blood T cell repertoires in COVID-19. Study at large: Sites in the United States, Italy and Spain provided acute and convalescent COVID-19 samples.

Per the original methods: For nucleated cells, counts were estimated from reference gene primer amplification. The data were produced by immunoSEQ multiplex PCR, yet TCRdb's version contains in-frame clones alone and is incomplete. V, J and clone size reflect that table, while D and trimming were determined from the DNA. Of 70,000 to 95,000 clones in the sample, over 80% were seen once. This TCR was recovered from a woman between 45 and 60 years old in a cohort sampled during active COVID-19. The J gene is TRBJ2-3, the V gene TRBV28; 8 positions agree with TRBD2. What was sequenced was peripheral blood. As DNA, the CDR3 is TGTGCCAGCAGTTCGACCTGGGGATCGGGACTAGGTCCAGATACGCAGTATTTT. Protein sequence: CASSSTWGSGLGPDTQYF.